This T cell receptor beta chain was identified during a study of CD8 T cells in Susac syndrome. RNA totalling about 0.45 to 1 ug underwent reverse transcription with random hexamers. Coverage of TCR beta CDR3 amplification by immunoSEQ multiplex PCR extended to 54 Vbeta and 13 Jbeta. One entry per CDR3 protein results from TCRdb running MiXCR on the immunoSEQ multiplex PCR reads. The sample lists 250,000 to 300,000 distinct CDR3 sequences; around 85% were seen once. CDR3 length equals 15 residues. Germline V lookup: CDR1 LGHNA, CDR2 YSLEER. The J segment lost 2 bases and the V segment lost 5 bases, leaving 9 bases of the junction unmatched.

This clonotype originated in a human donor with multiple sclerosis. What was sequenced was CD8+ T cells from PBMCs. The V gene is TRBV4-3, the J gene TRBJ2-7; TRBD1 aligns across 7 bases. The CDR3, as DNA: TGCGCCAGCAGCTGGACCCGGGACAGTACCTACGAGCAGTACTTC. The encoded protein is CASSWTRDSTYEQYF.